Listed below are T cell receptor beta chains from one sample, sequenced in a study of regulatory T cells in long-lasting Graves disease. TCRdb analysed the multiplex PCR reads with MiXCR anew, one entry per CDR3 protein. Of 350,000 to 500,000 distinct CDR3 sequences detected, around 23% appear once; the ten largest clones hold approximately 15%. The sample in question was peripheral blood mononuclear cells (PBMCs), obtained when the disease was refractory, from a patient treated with antithyroid drugs. These receptors all stem from a female donor with Graves disease. The CDR3 runs from the conserved cysteine through the conserved F or W. Each record gives: J gene, V gene, clone size, D gene, CDR3 protein, CDR3 DNA. D genes are given only for firm matches. Expanded clones get a size class; other rows say once, few or many, or leave the size out.

j_gene: TRBJ1-1
v_gene: TRBV28
abundance: many
d_gene: TRBD1
CDR3aa: CASSLGPDRGHHTEAFF
CDR3nt: TGTGCCAGCAGTTTGGGACCGGACAGGGGACATCACACTGAAGCTTTCTTT

j_gene: TRBJ2-7
v_gene: TRBV12-3/TRBV12-4
abundance: NA
d_gene: TRBD2
CDR3aa: CASTPLAGASEQYF
CDR3nt: TGTGCCAGCACCCCACTAGCGGGAGCTAGCGAGCAGTACTTC

j_gene: TRBJ1-5
v_gene: TRBV24-1
abundance: NA
d_gene: NA
CDR3aa: CATSERPSNQPQHF
CDR3nt: TGTGCCACCAGTGAACGGCCTAGCAATCAGCCCCAGCATTTT

j_gene: TRBJ2-7
v_gene: TRBV14
abundance: once
d_gene: TRBD2
CDR3aa: CASSQEATRTSVYSYEQYF
CDR3nt: TGTGCCAGCAGCCAAGAAGCGACAAGGACTAGCGTCTACTCCTACGAGCAGTACTTC

j_gene: TRBJ2-2
v_gene: TRBV12-3/TRBV12-4
abundance: many
d_gene: NA
CDR3aa: CASSPSHGGDTGELFF
CDR3nt: TGTGCCAGCAGCCCCTCCCACGGGGGCGACACCGGGGAGCTGTTTTTT

j_gene: TRBJ2-4
v_gene: TRBV20-1
abundance: NA
d_gene: NA
CDR3aa: CSASRDENIQYF
CDR3nt: TGCAGTGCATCCAGGGATGAAAACATTCAGTACTTC

j_gene: TRBJ2-5
v_gene: TRBV28
abundance: many
d_gene: NA
CDR3aa: CASSSSDTYQETQYF
CDR3nt: TGTGCCAGCAGCTCATCCGACACCTACCAAGAGACCCAGTACTTC

j_gene: TRBJ2-3
v_gene: TRBV6-2/TRBV6-3
abundance: few
d_gene: TRBD1
CDR3aa: CASSWVSGQGAVDTQYF
CDR3nt: TGTGCCAGCAGCTGGGTCTCGGGACAGGGGGCTGTAGATACGCAGTATTTT

j_gene: TRBJ1-1
v_gene: TRBV5-5
abundance: NA
d_gene: NA
CDR3aa: CASSLAGLGDTEAFF
CDR3nt: TGTGCCAGCAGCTTGGCGGGACTTGGGGACACTGAAGCTTTCTTT

j_gene: TRBJ1-1
v_gene: TRBV18
abundance: NA
d_gene: NA
CDR3aa: CASSPQTGTVNTEAFF
CDR3nt: TGTGCCAGCTCACCACAAACTGGCACAGTGAACACTGAAGCTTTCTTT

j_gene: TRBJ2-7
v_gene: TRBV6-1
abundance: NA
d_gene: NA
CDR3aa: CASSEALRVPYEQYF
CDR3nt: TGTGCCAGCAGTGAAGCGCTCAGGGTGCCCTACGAGCAGTACTTC

j_gene: TRBJ1-5
v_gene: TRBV20-1
abundance: NA
d_gene: NA
CDR3aa: CSAGVSNQPQHF
CDR3nt: TGCAGTGCCGGCGTTAGCAATCAGCCCCAGCATTTT

j_gene: TRBJ2-5
v_gene: TRBV10-3
abundance: many
d_gene: NA
CDR3aa: CAISESQGQETQYF
CDR3nt: TGTGCCATCAGTGAAAGTCAGGGTCAAGAGACCCAGTACTTC

j_gene: TRBJ2-5
v_gene: TRBV18
abundance: NA
d_gene: TRBD1
CDR3aa: CASSSPTGGLWETQYF
CDR3nt: TGTGCCAGCTCATCCCCGACAGGGGGCCTATGGGAGACCCAGTACTTC

j_gene: TRBJ2-1
v_gene: TRBV5-1
abundance: once
d_gene: NA
CDR3aa: CASSDRRTQNEREQFF
CDR3nt: TGCGCCAGCAGCGACCGACGAACACAGAACGAACGCGAGCAGTTCTTC

j_gene: TRBJ2-5
v_gene: TRBV7-9
abundance: NA
d_gene: TRBD2
CDR3aa: CASSLSLAGGADQETQYF
CDR3nt: TGTGCCAGCAGCTTATCGCTAGCGGGAGGAGCAGATCAAGAGACCCAGTACTTC

j_gene: TRBJ2-2
v_gene: TRBV18
abundance: NA
d_gene: TRBD2
CDR3aa: CASSPPASGSGELFF
CDR3nt: TGTGCCAGCTCACCACCCGCCAGCGGGAGTGGGGAGCTGTTTTTT

j_gene: TRBJ2-5
v_gene: TRBV11-2
abundance: many
d_gene: NA
CDR3aa: CASSVKGPAQETQYF
CDR3nt: TGTGCCAGCAGCGTCAAAGGGCCGGCCCAAGAGACCCAGTACTTC

j_gene: TRBJ2-7
v_gene: TRBV12-3/TRBV12-4
abundance: NA
d_gene: NA
CDR3aa: CASNLAAGRRSYEQYF
CDR3nt: TGTGCCAGCAACCTGGCGGCCGGGCGGCGCTCCTACGAGCAGTACTTC

j_gene: TRBJ1-5
v_gene: TRBV15
abundance: many
d_gene: NA
CDR3aa: CATSRTSANQPQHF
CDR3nt: TGTGCCACCAGCCGGACCTCAGCCAATCAGCCCCAGCATTTT

j_gene: TRBJ1-4
v_gene: TRBV28
abundance: many
d_gene: NA
CDR3aa: CASSFRMSNEKLFF
CDR3nt: TGTGCCAGCAGTTTCCGCATGTCTAATGAAAAACTGTTTTTT

j_gene: TRBJ2-5
v_gene: TRBV28
abundance: NA
d_gene: TRBD1
CDR3aa: CASSLGVQGEETQYF
CDR3nt: TGTGCCAGCAGTTTAGGGGTACAGGGGGAGGAGACCCAGTACTTC

j_gene: TRBJ1-4
v_gene: TRBV30
abundance: NA
d_gene: NA
CDR3aa: CAWSGSGNEKLFF
CDR3nt: TGTGCCTGGAGTGGCTCGGGTAATGAAAAACTGTTTTTT

j_gene: TRBJ1-5
v_gene: TRBV12-3/TRBV12-4
abundance: NA
d_gene: TRBD1
CDR3aa: CASSLYRGQSNQPQHF
CDR3nt: TGTGCCAGCAGCTTATACAGGGGGCAGAGCAATCAGCCCCAGCATTTT

j_gene: TRBJ1-2
v_gene: TRBV18
abundance: NA
d_gene: NA
CDR3aa: CASSPNGASYGYTF
CDR3nt: TGTGCCAGCTCACCAAATGGGGCCAGCTATGGCTACACCTTC

j_gene: TRBJ2-7
v_gene: TRBV5-1
abundance: NA
d_gene: NA
CDR3aa: CASRWGHPDVYEQYF
CDR3nt: TGCGCCAGCAGGTGGGGGCACCCGGACGTCTACGAGCAGTACTTC

j_gene: TRBJ1-5
v_gene: TRBV12-3/TRBV12-4
abundance: medium-sized
d_gene: TRBD1
CDR3aa: CASSLDRGRNQPQHF
CDR3nt: TGTGCCAGCAGTCTCGACAGGGGGCGAAATCAGCCCCAGCATTTT

j_gene: TRBJ2-7
v_gene: TRBV24-1
abundance: many
d_gene: TRBD1
CDR3aa: CATSDPGQSYEQYF
CDR3nt: TGTGCCACCAGTGACCCGGGACAGAGCTACGAGCAGTACTTC

j_gene: TRBJ2-1
v_gene: TRBV6-1
abundance: NA
d_gene: NA
CDR3aa: CASSEGGTEQFF
CDR3nt: TGTGCCAGCAGTGAAGGAGGGACTGAGCAGTTCTTC

j_gene: TRBJ2-1
v_gene: TRBV2
abundance: NA
d_gene: NA
CDR3aa: CASSFRRDGNEQFF
CDR3nt: TGTGCCAGCAGCTTCCGGCGGGATGGTAATGAGCAGTTCTTC

j_gene: TRBJ2-7
v_gene: TRBV20-1
abundance: NA
d_gene: NA
CDR3aa: CSAGGAGSLYEQYF
CDR3nt: TGCAGTGCTGGAGGGGCGGGAAGCCTCTACGAGCAGTACTTC

j_gene: TRBJ2-7
v_gene: TRBV20-1
abundance: many
d_gene: NA
CDR3aa: CSASVSSGPYEQYF
CDR3nt: TGCAGTGCTAGTGTTTCCAGCGGGCCCTACGAGCAGTACTTC

j_gene: TRBJ1-1
v_gene: TRBV20-1
abundance: many
d_gene: TRBD1
CDR3aa: CSARVGGAGGGGTEAFF
CDR3nt: TGCAGTGCTAGAGTCGGAGGGGCAGGGGGCGGGGGCACTGAAGCTTTCTTT

j_gene: TRBJ2-2
v_gene: TRBV14
abundance: few
d_gene: TRBD1
CDR3aa: CASSQDLTGGLTGELFF
CDR3nt: TGTGCCAGCAGCCAAGATCTGACAGGGGGTTTAACCGGGGAGCTGTTTTTT

j_gene: TRBJ1-1
v_gene: TRBV6-1
abundance: many
d_gene: NA
CDR3aa: CATSAGQNTEAFF
CDR3nt: TGTGCCACCTCAGCAGGGCAAAACACTGAAGCTTTCTTT

j_gene: TRBJ2-5
v_gene: TRBV6-2/TRBV6-3
abundance: many
d_gene: NA
CDR3aa: CASSYSAEKETQYF
CDR3nt: TGTGCCAGCAGTTACTCGGCGGAGAAAGAGACCCAGTACTTC

j_gene: TRBJ1-5
v_gene: TRBV2
abundance: many
d_gene: TRBD1
CDR3aa: CASTGTGFNQPQHF
CDR3nt: TGTGCCAGCACTGGGACAGGGTTCAATCAGCCCCAGCATTTT

j_gene: TRBJ1-1
v_gene: TRBV11-3
abundance: NA
d_gene: NA
CDR3aa: CASSRGGGANTEAFF
CDR3nt: TGTGCCAGCAGCCGAGGTGGGGGAGCGAACACTGAAGCTTTCTTT

j_gene: TRBJ2-5
v_gene: TRBV7-2
abundance: many
d_gene: NA
CDR3aa: CASSLDLRTVFEETQYF
CDR3nt: TGTGCCAGCAGCTTAGACCTACGGACAGTTTTCGAAGAGACCCAGTACTTC